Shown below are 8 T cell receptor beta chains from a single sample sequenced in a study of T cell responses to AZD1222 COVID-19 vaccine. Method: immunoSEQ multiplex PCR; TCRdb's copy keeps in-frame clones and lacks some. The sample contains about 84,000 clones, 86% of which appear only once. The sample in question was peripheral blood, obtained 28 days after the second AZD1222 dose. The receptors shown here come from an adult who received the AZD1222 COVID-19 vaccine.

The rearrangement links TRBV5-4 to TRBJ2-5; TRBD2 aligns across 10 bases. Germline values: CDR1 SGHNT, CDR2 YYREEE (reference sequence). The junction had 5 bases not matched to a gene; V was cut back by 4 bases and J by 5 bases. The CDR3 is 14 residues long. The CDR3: CASSRAGGGETQYF. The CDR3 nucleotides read TGTGCCAGCAGCCGAGCGGGGGGGGGTGAGACCCAGTACTTC.

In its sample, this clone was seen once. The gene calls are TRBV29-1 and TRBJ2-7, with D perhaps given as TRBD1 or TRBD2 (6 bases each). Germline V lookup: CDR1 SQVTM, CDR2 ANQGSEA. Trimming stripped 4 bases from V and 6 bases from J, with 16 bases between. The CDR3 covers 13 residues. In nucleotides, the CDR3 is TGCAGCGTTGTCCAGACAGGTAGCGGCGAGCAGTACTTC. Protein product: CSVVQTGSGEQYF.

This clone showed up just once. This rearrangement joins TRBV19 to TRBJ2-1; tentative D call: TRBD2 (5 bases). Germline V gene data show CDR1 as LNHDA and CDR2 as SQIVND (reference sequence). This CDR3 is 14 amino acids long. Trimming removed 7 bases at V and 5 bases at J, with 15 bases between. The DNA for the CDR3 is TGTGCCAGTAAGTCCGGGATCAACAACAATGAGCAGTTCTTC. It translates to CASKSGINNNEQFF.

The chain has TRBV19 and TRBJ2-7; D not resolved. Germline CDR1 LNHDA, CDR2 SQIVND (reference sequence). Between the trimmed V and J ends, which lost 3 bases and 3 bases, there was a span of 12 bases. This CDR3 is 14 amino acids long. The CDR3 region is CASSIGTFDYEQYF. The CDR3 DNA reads TGTGCCAGTAGTATTGGTACCTTCGACTACGAGCAGTACTTC.

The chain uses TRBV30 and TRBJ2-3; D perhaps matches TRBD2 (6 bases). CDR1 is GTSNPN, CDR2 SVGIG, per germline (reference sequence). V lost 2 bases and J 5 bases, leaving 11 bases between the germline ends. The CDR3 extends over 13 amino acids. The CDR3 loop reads CAWSSRRGDTQYF. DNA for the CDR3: TGTGCCTGGAGTTCCCGGCGGGGAGATACGCAGTATTTT.

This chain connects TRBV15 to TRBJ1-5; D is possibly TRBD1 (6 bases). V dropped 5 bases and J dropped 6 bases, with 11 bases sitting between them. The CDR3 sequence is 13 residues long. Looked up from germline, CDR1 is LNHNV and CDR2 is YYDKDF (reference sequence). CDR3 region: CATSQGLGQPQHF. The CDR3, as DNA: TGTGCCACCAGCCAGGGGTTGGGTCAGCCCCAGCATTTT.

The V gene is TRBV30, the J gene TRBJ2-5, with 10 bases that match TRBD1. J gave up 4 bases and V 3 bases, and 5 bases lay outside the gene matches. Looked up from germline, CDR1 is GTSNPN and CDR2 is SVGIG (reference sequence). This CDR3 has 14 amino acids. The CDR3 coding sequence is TGTGCCTGGAGCAGACAGGGGGCCCTAGAGACCCAGTACTTC. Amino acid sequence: CAWSRQGALETQYF.

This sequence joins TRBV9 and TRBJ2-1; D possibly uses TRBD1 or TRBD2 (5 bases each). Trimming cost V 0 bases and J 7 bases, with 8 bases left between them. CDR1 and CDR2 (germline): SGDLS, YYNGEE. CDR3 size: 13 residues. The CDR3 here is CASSVGGVNEQFF. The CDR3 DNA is TGTGCCAGCAGCGTAGGAGGGGTAAATGAGCAGTTCTTC.